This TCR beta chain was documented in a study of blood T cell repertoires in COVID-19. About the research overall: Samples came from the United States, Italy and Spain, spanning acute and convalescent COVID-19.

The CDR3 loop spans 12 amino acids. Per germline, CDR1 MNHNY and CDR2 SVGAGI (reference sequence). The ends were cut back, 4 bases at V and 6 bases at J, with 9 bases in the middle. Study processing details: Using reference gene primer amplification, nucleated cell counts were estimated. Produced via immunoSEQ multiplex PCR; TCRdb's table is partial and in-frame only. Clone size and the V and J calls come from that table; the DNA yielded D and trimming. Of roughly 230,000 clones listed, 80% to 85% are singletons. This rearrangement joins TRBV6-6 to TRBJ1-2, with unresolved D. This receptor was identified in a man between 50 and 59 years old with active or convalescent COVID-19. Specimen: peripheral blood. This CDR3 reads CASSFDGDGYTF. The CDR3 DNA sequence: TGTGCCAGCAGTTTCGACGGGGATGGCTACACCTTC.